The 24 T cell receptor beta chains in this list originate from one sample, sequenced in a study of human T cells and chemical hapten exposure. One entry per CDR3 protein results from TCRdb running MiXCR on the RACE reads. Among 180,000 or so distinct CDR3 sequences listed, around 24% were seen once. Time point denoted: patch test 1, 2 weeks after DPC sensitization. Noted treatment: therapeutic diphenylcyclopropenone sensitization with weekly scalp DPC. Source: whole blood, taken in connection with sensitization to the hapten diphenylcyclopropenone (DPC). The origin of the receptors is a woman aged 45-60 years with alopecia areata. Some clones in this sample may be carry-over from other donors' samples.

The rearrangement links TRBV5-1 to TRBJ2-3; no clear D. This CDR3 spans 15 amino acids. Deletions cut 0 bases from V and 1 base from J, with 9 bases between. Germline V gives CDR1 SGHRS, CDR2 YFSETQ. CDR3 sequence reads: CASSLGGIGTDTQYF. CDR3 nucleotide sequence: TGCGCCAGCAGCTTGGGGGGTATCGGCACAGATACGCAGTATTTT.

This clonotype was seen a handful of times. The V and J genes are TRBV6-1 and TRBJ2-2; unclear D gene. Germline V CDR1 and CDR2: MNHNS, SASEGT. There are 14 residues in the CDR3. V was cut by 10 bases and J by 3 bases, with 15 bases left in between. Here the CDR3 DNA reads TGTGCCACCCTTGGTCTGAGGTACACCGGGGAGCTGTTTTTT. It codes for CATLGLRYTGELFF.

The V gene is TRBV30, the J gene TRBJ2-5; TRBD2 is a possible D gene (6 bases). The CDR3 spans 13 residues. Germline V gives CDR1 GTSNPN, CDR2 SVGIG (reference sequence). CDR3 region: CAGRSFFGETQYF. CDR3 DNA: TGTGCAGGGAGGTCTTTTTTCGGAGAGACCCAGTACTTC.

This clonotype was picked up many times. V gene TRBV5-1 combines with J gene TRBJ2-3, with 7 bases lining up with TRBD2. Germline V gene sequence: CDR1 SGHRS, CDR2 YFSETQ. V lost 1 base to trimming and J lost 0 bases; unmatched junction nucleotides: 5. The CDR3 is 16 residues long. In nucleotides, the CDR3 is TGCGCCAGCAGCTTGAACGCGGGAGATAGCACAGATACGCAGTATTTT. Translation: CASSLNAGDSTDTQYF.

This clonotype was counted a few times. The chain recombines TRBV10-3 with TRBJ2-7; no definite D call. The V gene lost 4 bases and the J gene lost 4 bases, with 20 bases spanning the gap. The CDR3 extends over 16 amino acids. Germline CDR1 reads ENHRY; CDR2 reads SYGVKD. The CDR3 loop reads CAISGKLDGSQYEQYF. As DNA, the CDR3 is TGTGCCATCAGTGGGAAACTGGACGGGTCACAGTACGAGCAGTACTTC.

The count of this clonotype is one. The CDR3 region has the DNA TGCAGTGCTAGAGATTCAGGCGGGAGGGCCTCCTACAATGAGCAGTTCTTC. It codes for CSARDSGGRASYNEQFF. This chain uses TRBV20-1 with TRBJ2-1; 9 bases map to TRBD2. Germline V CDR1 and CDR2: DFQATT, SNEGSKA (reference sequence). V was pared by 0 bases and J by 0 bases, with 6 bases of the junction left unmatched. This CDR3 is 17 amino acids long.

This clonotype was detected only a few times. The chain employs TRBV5-1 and TRBJ1-1; D not resolved. The CDR3 is 14 residues long. Trimming removed 1 base from V and 2 bases from J, with 9 bases in between. Looked up from germline, CDR1 is SGHRS and CDR2 is YFSETQ. The CDR3 DNA reads as TGCGCCAGCAGCTTGCAGGTTGAAAACACTGAAGCTTTCTTT. The encoded protein is CASSLQVENTEAFF.

This clonotype was picked up a small number of times. The chain carries TRBV20-1 and TRBJ2-3; the match to TRBD2 covers 8 bases. Looked up from germline, CDR1 is DFQATT and CDR2 is SNEGSKA (reference sequence). Trimming at V came to 5 bases and at J to 3 bases, leaving 4 bases not matched to a gene. The CDR3 extends over 13 amino acids. The CDR3 nucleotides read TGCAGTGCTGAGCGGGAGAGGACAGATACGCAGTATTTT. Protein sequence: CSAERERTDTQYF.

This clonotype was observed a handful of times. The V call is TRBV20-1, the J call TRBJ2-7; TRBD1 matches at 7 bases. The CDR3 is made up of 13 amino acids. CDR1 is DFQATT, CDR2 SNEGSKA, per germline (reference sequence). With V trimmed by 4 bases and J by 2 bases, 5 bases remained unmatched. The CDR3 protein is CSATPGQPYEQYF. Written as DNA, the CDR3 is TGCAGTGCTACACCGGGACAGCCCTACGAGCAGTACTTC.

V gene TRBV5-1 combines with J gene TRBJ2-3; possibly TRBD2 for D (6 bases). The CDR3 contains 15 residues. Between the trimmed V and J ends, which lost 2 bases and 2 bases, there was a span of 12 bases. The germline V gene has CDR1 SGHRS and CDR2 YFSETQ. DNA of the CDR3: TGCGCCAGCAGCTTATCTCGGAGGGACACAGATACGCAGTATTTT. Translated, it gives CASSLSRRDTDTQYF. Supplemented by reference TRBV5-1 and TRBJ2-3, the full variable domain reads KAGVTQTPRYLIKTRGQQVTLSCSPISGHRSVSWYQQTPGQGLQFLFEYFSETQRNKGNFPGRFSGRQFSNSRSEMNVSTLELGDSALYLCASSLSRRDTDTQYFGPGTRLTVL.

This chain joins TRBV12-3 or TRBV12-4 and TRBJ2-2, with D unresolved. The CDR3 covers 15 residues. Trimming removed 1 base at V and 4 bases at J, with 10 bases between. The CDR3: CASSLVLPVTGELFF. In nucleotides, the CDR3 is TGTGCCAGCAGTTTAGTTCTTCCAGTCACCGGGGAGCTGTTTTTT.

The chain is built from TRBV5-1 and TRBJ2-5; 8 bases are shared with TRBD1. The CDR3 consists of 15 residues. V was pared by 0 bases and J by 3 bases, with 4 bases of the junction left unmatched. From germline, CDR1 is SGHRS and CDR2 YFSETQ. The CDR3 DNA reads TGCGCCAGCAGCTTGGGCAGGGGGCGAAAAGAGACCCAGTACTTC. Amino acid sequence: CASSLGRGRKETQYF. Together with reference TRBV5-1 and TRBJ2-5, the CDR3 gives the full variable domain: KAGVTQTPRYLIKTRGQQVTLSCSPISGHRSVSWYQQTPGQGLQFLFEYFSETQRNKGNFPGRFSGRQFSNSRSEMNVSTLELGDSALYLCASSLGRGRKETQYFGPGTRLLVL.

Only a few counts were recorded for this clonotype. The V gene is TRBV12-3 or TRBV12-4, the J gene TRBJ2-7, with D uncertain. The CDR3 totals 13 residues. Trimming stripped 0 bases from V and 3 bases from J, with 6 bases between. Here the CDR3 DNA reads TGTGCCAGCAGTTTAGCGGGAATCTACGAGCAGTACTTC. Translation gives CASSLAGIYEQYF.

This clonotype was detected only a few times. V gene TRBV7-7 combines with J gene TRBJ2-1; 13 positions match TRBD2. The CDR3 runs 14 residues. The germline V gene has CDR1 SSHAT and CDR2 FNYEAQ (reference sequence). After removal of 5 bases from V and 10 bases from J, the junction contained 5 bases not matched to a gene. CDR3 DNA: TGTGCCAGCAGCCCCGGACTAGCGGGAGTAGAGCAGTTCTTC. Amino acids: CASSPGLAGVEQFF.

This clonotype was observed a handful of times. This sequence joins TRBV5-1 and TRBJ1-1, with D maybe TRBD1 (5 bases). The germline V gene encodes CDR1 SGHRS and CDR2 YFSETQ. V was cut by 4 bases and J by 3 bases, with 16 bases left in between. CDR3 length: 15 residues. The CDR3 protein is CASSVGGTEDTEAFF. DNA of the CDR3: TGCGCCAGCAGCGTTGGGGGTACAGAGGACACTGAAGCTTTCTTT. The full variable domain, rest sourced from reference TRBV5-1 and TRBJ1-1, is KAGVTQTPRYLIKTRGQQVTLSCSPISGHRSVSWYQQTPGQGLQFLFEYFSETQRNKGNFPGRFSGRQFSNSRSEMNVSTLELGDSALYLCASSVGGTEDTEAFFGQGTRLTVV.

This clonotype was seen a handful of times. The chain couples TRBV4-2 to TRBJ1-5; 9 bases match TRBD1. CDR1 is LGHNA and CDR2 is YNFKEQ in the germline V gene. After removal of 6 bases from V and 1 base from J, the junction contained 4 bases not matched to a gene. The CDR3 spans 15 residues. DNA of the CDR3: TGTGCCAGCAGACGGGACAGGGAAAGCAATCAGCCCCAGCATTTT. Its translation is CASRRDRESNQPQHF.

In this sample, this clonotype turned up a few times. V gene TRBV12-3 or TRBV12-4 combines with J gene TRBJ1-3; the D is unclear. CDR3 length equals 15 residues. V lost 2 bases, J lost 2 bases, and 10 bases lay in between. The chain's CDR3 is CASSLPAVAGNTIYF. The CDR3, as DNA: TGTGCCAGCAGTTTACCGGCGGTCGCTGGAAACACCATATATTTT.

The CDR3 region is CASSLVPGILGEQYF. DNA of the CDR3: TGTGCCAGCAGCTTGGTTCCGGGGATCTTGGGTGAGCAGTACTTC. This chain uses TRBV5-6 with TRBJ2-7, with D possibly matching TRBD2 (5 bases). CDR1 is SGHDT and CDR2 is YYEEEE in the germline V gene. The CDR3 covers 15 residues. Trimming took off 0 bases at V and 7 bases at J, with 17 bases between the two ends.

This chain links TRBV28 with TRBJ1-1, with TRBD1 matching 7 bases. The V and J ends lost 5 bases and 4 bases, in that order; junction bases with no gene match: 10. Germline V gene lookup returns CDR1 MDHEN and CDR2 SYDVKM. The CDR3 is made up of 15 amino acids. This CDR3 is CASSRPTGLGTEAFF. The CDR3 DNA sequence: TGTGCCAGCAGTCGACCGACAGGGTTAGGCACTGAAGCTTTCTTT.

This clonotype was counted only a few times. The V gene is TRBV7-9, the J gene TRBJ2-1; TRBD1 agrees at 10 bases. V gave up 4 bases and J gave up 7 bases; unmatched junction bases: 10. This CDR3 spans 16 amino acids. CDR1 is SEHNR and CDR2 is FQNEAQ in the germline V gene (reference sequence). CDR3: CASSSTGTGAGNEQFF. The DNA for the CDR3 is TGTGCCAGCAGCTCGACCGGGACAGGGGCGGGGAATGAGCAGTTCTTC.

This clonotype was seen a few times. The genes are TRBV7-9 and TRBJ2-2; D ambiguous. The CDR3 totals 16 residues. The germline V gene has CDR1 SEHNR and CDR2 FQNEAQ (reference sequence). V was pared by 1 base and J by 0 bases, with 9 bases between. Here the CDR3 DNA reads TGTGCCAGCAGCTTAGGAGGCTTCGCGAACACCGGGGAGCTGTTTTTT. Amino acid sequence: CASSLGGFANTGELFF.

The CDR3 DNA sequence: TGCAGCGCCCAGGGGTTTACGGCAGATACGCAGTATTTT. It specifies CSAQGFTADTQYF. The rearrangement joins TRBV29-1 to TRBJ2-3, with TRBD1 as a possible D gene (6 bases). V gave up 7 bases and J gave up 4 bases, with 15 bases separating them. The CDR3 is 13 residues long. Looked up from germline, CDR1 is SQVTM and CDR2 is ANQGSEA.

V is TRBV28 and J is TRBJ1-1; D not certain. Trimming pared 1 base from V and 6 bases from J, leaving 12 bases between. The CDR3 is 14 residues long. Germline V gives CDR1 MDHEN, CDR2 SYDVKM. CDR3 coding DNA: TGTGCCAGCAGTTTATTCCCTTCCGAATCTGAAGCTTTCTTT. This codes for CASSLFPSESEAFF.

The chain couples TRBV21-1 to TRBJ2-7; the tabulated D call, TRBD1, remains unverified against the DNA. TRBV21-1 is a recognized pseudogene. CDR3 length: 12 amino acids. The CDR3 DNA sequence: TGTGCCACCGCGGGGGACGTCTACGAGCAGTACTTC. Translating gives CATAGDVYEQYF.